These T cell receptor beta chains were read from a single sample in a study of radiotherapy plus CTLA-4 blockade in lung cancer. The method was immunoSEQ multiplex PCR; TCRdb's version includes in-frame clones alone and lacks a portion of them. The sample lists about 98,000 clones; 75% to 90% were seen once. This specimen consisted of peripheral blood, obtained from a patient treated with radiotherapy plus ipilimumab. Every receptor here comes from a human donor with non-small cell lung cancer who had a partial response to radiotherapy plus ipilimumab. CDR3s include the opening cysteine and the closing phenylalanine or tryptophan. A D gene is named only where the DNA matches it firmly. The size of a clone is reported for some rows only, either as once, few or many, or as a class for expanded clones.

clone size: NA; J gene: TRBJ2-3; V gene: TRBV5-1; D gene: NA; CDR3 protein: CASSLSTGGGADTQYF; CDR3 DNA: TGCGCCAGCAGCTTGAGTACAGGGGGAGGGGCAGATACGCAGTATTTT
clone size: NA; J gene: TRBJ2-5; V gene: TRBV29-1; D gene: NA; CDR3 protein: CSVEGAGETQYF; CDR3 DNA: TGCAGCGTTGAAGGGGCCGGAGAGACCCAGTACTTC
clone size: NA; J gene: TRBJ2-7; V gene: TRBV28; D gene: TRBD1; CDR3 protein: CASTGTAYEQYF; CDR3 DNA: TGTGCCAGTACCGGGACAGCATACGAGCAGTACTTC
clone size: NA; J gene: TRBJ1-4; V gene: TRBV6-6; D gene: NA; CDR3 protein: CASSVGGSNEKLFF; CDR3 DNA: TGTGCCAGCAGTGTGGGGGGGTCGAATGAAAAACTGTTTTTT
clone size: NA; J gene: TRBJ2-7; V gene: TRBV6-6; D gene: NA; CDR3 protein: CASSSPGGEQYF; CDR3 DNA: TGTGCCAGCAGTTCTCCCGGGGGCGAGCAGTACTTC
clone size: NA; J gene: TRBJ2-7; V gene: TRBV18; D gene: TRBD1; CDR3 protein: CASSPLVPGQGGEQYF; CDR3 DNA: TGTGCCAGCTCACCACTGGTTCCGGGACAGGGAGGCGAGCAGTACTTC
clone size: NA; J gene: TRBJ2-7; V gene: TRBV27; D gene: TRBD2; CDR3 protein: CASSLLAGSYEQYF; CDR3 DNA: TGTGCCAGCAGTTTACTAGCGGGGTCCTACGAGCAGTACTTC
clone size: NA; J gene: TRBJ1-5; V gene: TRBV21-1; D gene: NA; CDR3 protein: CASSTRDRVRPQHF; CDR3 DNA: TGTGCCAGCAGCACCCGGGACAGGGTACGGCCCCAGCATTTT
clone size: NA; J gene: TRBJ2-3; V gene: TRBV29-1; D gene: TRBD2; CDR3 protein: CSVRNRTSRSTDTQYF; CDR3 DNA: TGCAGCGTCCGAAACCGGACTAGCAGGAGCACAGATACGCAGTATTTT
clone size: NA; J gene: TRBJ2-7; V gene: TRBV28; D gene: NA; CDR3 protein: CASSQTRYEQYF; CDR3 DNA: TGTGCCAGCAGCCAAACTAGATACGAGCAGTACTTC
clone size: few; J gene: TRBJ2-5; V gene: TRBV9; D gene: TRBD2; CDR3 protein: CASSPIAGGPSETQYF; CDR3 DNA: TGTGCCAGCAGCCCAATAGCGGGAGGGCCCAGTGAGACCCAGTACTTC
clone size: NA; J gene: TRBJ1-2; V gene: TRBV30; D gene: NA; CDR3 protein: CAWSVIRTELNYGYTF; CDR3 DNA: TGTGCCTGGAGTGTAATCAGGACAGAACTTAACTATGGCTACACCTTC
clone size: NA; J gene: TRBJ1-1; V gene: TRBV5-1; D gene: TRBD1; CDR3 protein: CASSSTGAGGTEAFF; CDR3 DNA: TGCGCCAGCAGCTCAACAGGGGCCGGGGGCACTGAAGCTTTCTTT
clone size: NA; J gene: TRBJ2-7; V gene: TRBV11-3; D gene: NA; CDR3 protein: CASSLEFQGVQYF; CDR3 DNA: TGTGCCAGCAGCTTAGAGTTTCAGGGCGTGCAGTACTTC
clone size: few; J gene: TRBJ2-1; V gene: TRBV18; D gene: NA; CDR3 protein: CASSPEEALLNEQFF; CDR3 DNA: TGTGCCAGCTCACCGGAGGAGGCCCTCCTCAATGAGCAGTTCTTC
clone size: NA; J gene: TRBJ1-2; V gene: TRBV9; D gene: NA; CDR3 protein: CASSVAGYGYTF; CDR3 DNA: TGTGCCAGCAGCGTAGCAGGGTATGGCTACACCTTC
clone size: once; J gene: TRBJ2-7; V gene: TRBV10-1; D gene: NA; CDR3 protein: CASSESGAGGTYEQYF; CDR3 DNA: TGCGCCAGCAGTGAGTCTGGGGCCGGGGGAACCTACGAGCAGTACTTC
clone size: NA; J gene: TRBJ1-5; V gene: TRBV7-9; D gene: NA; CDR3 protein: CASSQAGSSNQPQHF; CDR3 DNA: TGTGCCAGCAGCCAGGCGGGCAGCAGCAATCAGCCCCAGCATTTT
clone size: NA; J gene: TRBJ2-1; V gene: TRBV2; D gene: NA; CDR3 protein: CASSDEPVQFF; CDR3 DNA: TGTGCCAGCAGTGACGAGCCTGTACAGTTCTTC
clone size: NA; J gene: TRBJ1-1; V gene: TRBV29-1; D gene: NA; CDR3 protein: CSVVRDTEAFF; CDR3 DNA: TGCAGCGTTGTACGGGACACTGAAGCTTTCTTT
clone size: NA; J gene: TRBJ2-5; V gene: TRBV27; D gene: TRBD2; CDR3 protein: CASSPLAGIVQETQYF; CDR3 DNA: TGTGCCAGCAGTCCATTAGCGGGCATAGTTCAAGAGACCCAGTACTTC
clone size: NA; J gene: TRBJ1-1; V gene: TRBV28; D gene: NA; CDR3 protein: CASSLSFGGLGTEAFF; CDR3 DNA: TGTGCCAGCAGTTTATCGTTCGGGGGGCTCGGGACTGAAGCTTTCTTT
clone size: NA; J gene: TRBJ2-3; V gene: TRBV10-3; D gene: TRBD2; CDR3 protein: CAISLGTSGRDTQYF; CDR3 DNA: TGTGCCATCAGTCTCGGGACTAGCGGAAGAGATACGCAGTATTTT
clone size: NA; J gene: TRBJ1-4; V gene: TRBV15; D gene: TRBD1; CDR3 protein: CATSRGGRGANEKLFF; CDR3 DNA: TGTGCCACCAGCAGGGGGGGCAGGGGGGCTAATGAAAAACTGTTTTTT
clone size: NA; J gene: TRBJ2-1; V gene: TRBV19; D gene: TRBD1; CDR3 protein: CASSKGTGWSNEQFF; CDR3 DNA: TGTGCCAGTAGTAAGGGGACAGGGTGGTCCAATGAGCAGTTCTTC
clone size: NA; J gene: TRBJ2-7; V gene: TRBV7-3; D gene: NA; CDR3 protein: CASSLARYEQYF; CDR3 DNA: TGTGCCAGCAGCTTAGCACGGTACGAGCAGTACTTC
clone size: NA; J gene: TRBJ1-1; V gene: TRBV18; D gene: NA; CDR3 protein: CASSPRGQGYTEAFF; CDR3 DNA: TGTGCCAGCTCACCACGGGGGCAGGGATACACTGAAGCTTTCTTT